What follows are 20 T cell receptor beta chains derived from one specimen sequenced in a study of identical twins. TCRdb ran MiXCR on the 5' RACE reads and lists one entry per CDR3 protein. The sample lists about 700,000 distinct CDR3 sequences, over 5% seen once, with roughly 1.6% in the top ten. The sequenced sample consisted of naive T cells sorted from blood. The receptors derive from a man aged 18 to 29 in good health.

The table lists this clonotype with many counts. CDR3 in amino acids: CASSPSLGSWYEQYF. For the CDR3, the DNA is TGTGCCAGCAGCCCCAGTTTGGGGAGTTGGTACGAGCAGTACTTC. The chain links TRBV6-1 to TRBJ2-7, with a weak D call TRBD2 (5 bases). This CDR3 contains 15 residues. The ends were cut back, 6 bases at V and 4 bases at J, with 19 bases in the middle. Germline V lookup: CDR1 MNHNS, CDR2 SASEGT.

This clonotype was picked up many times. The chain uses TRBV12-3 or TRBV12-4 and TRBJ1-3; no reliable D call. Trimming pared 3 bases from V and 2 bases from J, leaving 8 bases between. This CDR3 is built from 14 residues. CDR3 region: CASSFGTAGNTIYF. The CDR3 nucleotides read TGTGCCAGCAGTTTTGGTACGGCTGGAAACACCATATATTTT.

V gene TRBV15 combines with J gene TRBJ2-1; tentative D call: TRBD2 (6 bases). Trimming cost V 4 bases and J 8 bases, with 24 bases left between them. This CDR3 is built from 17 residues. From germline, CDR1 is LNHNV and CDR2 YYDKDF (reference sequence). This chain's CDR3 is CATSTPGLQIKRHEQFF. The CDR3, as DNA: TGTGCCACCAGCACTCCGGGACTCCAAATTAAGAGACATGAGCAGTTCTTC.

This clonotype was observed at least ten times. The J gene is TRBJ1-5, the V gene TRBV20-1; TRBD1 aligns across 9 bases. The CDR3 is made up of 12 amino acids. Germline V lookup: CDR1 DFQATT, CDR2 SNEGSKA (reference sequence). V shed 6 bases and J 6 bases; nucleotides not matched to a gene: 3. In DNA form, the CDR3 reads TGCAGTGCAGGGACAGGGAGTCAGCCCCAGCATTTT. It encodes CSAGTGSQPQHF.

This clonotype has ten or more counts. The chain combines TRBV5-1 with TRBJ2-1, with a tentative D call TRBD2 (6 bases). Germline V CDR1 and CDR2: SGHRS, YFSETQ. Trimming shortened V by 7 bases and J by 2 bases, and 28 bases separated the two germline ends. The CDR3 totals 19 residues. The CDR3 here is CASRGIGLAPTIAYNEQFF. In DNA, the CDR3 is TGCGCCAGCCGGGGGATAGGACTCGCGCCAACTATCGCCTACAATGAGCAGTTCTTC. Using reference TRBV5-1 and TRBJ2-1 for the parts outside the CDR3, the full variable domain is KAGVTQTPRYLIKTRGQQVTLSCSPISGHRSVSWYQQTPGQGLQFLFEYFSETQRNKGNFPGRFSGRQFSNSRSEMNVSTLELGDSALYLCASRGIGLAPTIAYNEQFFGPGTRLTVL.

The chain is built from TRBV14 and TRBJ2-5, with D unresolved. This CDR3 contains 14 residues. V was clipped by 1 base and J by 5 bases, with 11 bases between them. The V gene's germline CDR1 is SGHDN and CDR2 FVKESK. The CDR3 is CASSQGPVLETQYF. The CDR3 DNA reads TGTGCCAGCAGCCAAGGTCCGGTACTGGAGACCCAGTACTTC.

This clonotype was recorded at least ten times. The chain employs TRBV12-3 or TRBV12-4 and TRBJ2-7, with 7 bases identical to TRBD1. The V segment lost 6 bases and the J segment 4 bases; nucleotides outside the gene matches: 6. This CDR3 is 13 amino acids long. The CDR3 here is CASSVDRVYEQYF. In DNA, the CDR3 is TGTGCCAGCAGCGTAGACAGGGTTTACGAGCAGTACTTC.

This clonotype was seen a handful of times. The J gene is TRBJ2-6, the V gene TRBV5-1; TRBD1 agrees at 10 bases. Trimming cost V 4 bases and J 0 bases; bases outside gene matches: 7. Germline CDR1 SGHRS, CDR2 YFSETQ. This CDR3 has 18 residues. The CDR3 bases are TGCGCCAGCAGCGACCCGACAGGGGGCGGCTCTGGGGCCAACGTCCTGACTTTC. Its protein product is CASSDPTGGGSGANVLTF.

There are many counts of this clonotype. V gene TRBV29-1 combines with J gene TRBJ2-4; D remains unclear. The CDR3 extends over 12 amino acids. Trimming took 6 bases from V and 1 from J, leaving 7 bases between them. Germline CDR1 SQVTM, CDR2 ANQGSEA. The CDR3, as DNA: TGCAGCGTCCACATGGCCAAAAACATTCAGTACTTC. Amino acids: CSVHMAKNIQYF.

Many counts were recorded for this clonotype. This chain uses TRBV12-3 or TRBV12-4 with TRBJ1-1; D is possibly TRBD1 (5 bases). Deletions cut 2 bases from V and 0 bases from J, with 16 bases between. This CDR3 has 17 amino acids. The CDR3 DNA follows: TGTGCCAGCAGTTTATGGGGGGAAGGGGCCGTGAACACTGAAGCTTTCTTT. This encodes CASSLWGEGAVNTEAFF.

This clonotype was counted a few times. The chain carries TRBV27 and TRBJ2-3, with D uncertain. V was pared by 5 bases and J by 2 bases, with 14 bases between. Germline CDR1 MNHEY, CDR2 SMNVEV (reference sequence). The CDR3 sequence is 15 residues long. This CDR3 reads CASSLRPLDTDTQYF. The DNA for the CDR3 is TGTGCCAGCAGTCTGCGACCCCTTGACACAGATACGCAGTATTTT.

This clonotype came up many times. CDR3 protein: CSVGGQPQHF. DNA for the CDR3: TGCAGCGTTGGAGGTCAGCCCCAGCATTTT. The chain couples TRBV29-1 to TRBJ1-5, with D hard to call. This CDR3 has 10 residues. The germline gives CDR1 SQVTM, CDR2 ANQGSEA. V was cut by 4 bases and J by 6 bases, with 4 bases left in between.

The chain carries TRBV5-5 and TRBJ2-7; the match to TRBD2 covers 12 bases. Trimming at V came to 3 bases and at J to 2 bases, leaving 9 bases not matched to a gene. Germline V gene lookup returns CDR1 SGHKS and CDR2 YYEKEE (reference sequence). The CDR3 loop spans 17 amino acids. The CDR3 coding sequence is TGTGCCAGCAGCTACACACTAGCGGGAGGCGCTACCTACGAGCAGTACTTC. It specifies CASSYTLAGGATYEQYF.

The V call is TRBV3-1, the J call TRBJ2-1; D is tentatively TRBD1 or TRBD2 (6 bases each). The germline V gene has CDR1 LGHDT and CDR2 YNNKEL (reference sequence). The length of the CDR3 is 18 residues. Deletions cut 0 bases from V and 7 bases from J, with 22 bases between. This CDR3 is CASSQEIGGLARNNEQFF. CDR3 nucleotides: TGTGCCAGCAGCCAAGAGATAGGGGGGCTAGCGAGAAATAATGAGCAGTTCTTC.

This clonotype was seen a few times. The rearrangement joins TRBV3-1 to TRBJ2-4, with D possibly matching TRBD2 (6 bases). Germline loops: CDR1 LGHDT, CDR2 YNNKEL (reference sequence). The CDR3 extends over 15 amino acids. V was pared by 4 bases and J by 5 bases, with 15 bases between. The CDR3 bases are TGTGCCAGCAGCCCAACCGGGATAGCGGAAAACATTCAGTACTTC. It yields the protein CASSPTGIAENIQYF. Together with reference TRBV3-1 and TRBJ2-4, the CDR3 gives the full variable domain: DTAVSQTPKYLVTQMGNDKSIKCEQNLGHDTMYWYKQDSKKFLKIMFSYNNKELIINETVPNRFSPKSPDKAHLNLHINSLELGDSAVYFCASSPTGIAENIQYFGAGTRLSVL.

This clonotype was picked up a small number of times. The gene calls are TRBV23-1 and TRBJ2-7; D assignment may be TRBD1 or TRBD2 (5 bases each). TRBV23-1 counts as an open reading frame of uncertain function. The germline V and J ends were trimmed by 3 bases and 4 bases, with 19 bases remaining between them. The CDR3 runs to 16 residues. The CDR3 region is CASSQTSPGPIYEQYV. The CDR3 DNA reads as TGCGCCAGCAGTCAGACCTCCCCGGGACCGATATACGAGCAGTACGTC.

Many counts were recorded for this clonotype. The V gene is TRBV7-2, the J gene TRBJ2-3; the match to TRBD2 covers 8 bases. J gave up 0 bases and V 2 bases, and 1 base lay outside the gene matches. CDR3 length: 15 residues. Germline V lookup: CDR1 SGHTA, CDR2 FQGNSA. DNA for the CDR3: TGTGCCAGCAGCTTAAGCGGGAGTAGCACAGATACGCAGTATTTT. Protein sequence: CASSLSGSSTDTQYF.

The rearrangement links TRBV18 to TRBJ2-3; D perhaps matches TRBD1 (6 bases). Per germline, CDR1 KGHSH and CDR2 LQKENI. V dropped 3 bases and J dropped 2 bases, with 12 bases sitting between them. The CDR3 is 15 residues long. The CDR3 here is CASSPPGVITDTQYF. DNA for the CDR3: TGTGCCAGCTCACCGCCAGGGGTCATCACAGATACGCAGTATTTT.

This clonotype showed up many times. The chain employs TRBV9 and TRBJ2-7; 10 bases agree with TRBD2. The J segment lost 2 bases and the V segment lost 5 bases, leaving 7 bases of the junction unmatched. Germline CDR1 is SGDLS and CDR2 is YYNGEE. The CDR3 runs to 15 residues. This chain's CDR3 is CASSPRLAGPYEQYF. DNA of the CDR3: TGTGCCAGCAGTCCACGACTAGCGGGTCCCTACGAGCAGTACTTC.

This clonotype has more than one count but fewer than ten. V is TRBV13 and J is TRBJ2-7; 9 nucleotides match TRBD1. The CDR3 loop spans 14 amino acids. V lost 4 bases to trimming and J lost 3 bases; unmatched junction nucleotides: 4. Per the germline V gene, CDR1 is PRHDT and CDR2 is FYEKMQ (reference sequence). CDR3 nucleotides: TGTGCCAGCAGCTGGACAGGGGTGGACTACGAGCAGTACGTC. Its translation is CASSWTGVDYEQYV.